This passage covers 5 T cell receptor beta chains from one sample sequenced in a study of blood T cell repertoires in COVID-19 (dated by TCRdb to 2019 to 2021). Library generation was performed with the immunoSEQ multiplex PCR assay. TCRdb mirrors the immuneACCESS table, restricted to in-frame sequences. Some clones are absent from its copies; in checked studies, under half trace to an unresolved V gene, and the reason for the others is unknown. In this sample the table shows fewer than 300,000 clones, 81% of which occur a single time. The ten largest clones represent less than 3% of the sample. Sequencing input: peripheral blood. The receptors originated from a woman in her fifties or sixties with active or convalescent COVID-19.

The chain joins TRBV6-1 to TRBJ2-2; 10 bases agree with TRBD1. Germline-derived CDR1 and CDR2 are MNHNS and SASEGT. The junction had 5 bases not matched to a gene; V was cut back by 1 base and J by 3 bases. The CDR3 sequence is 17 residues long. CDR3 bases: TGTGCCAGCAGTGAAGGGGGACAGGGGTGGGACACCGGGGAGCTGTTTTTT. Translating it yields CASSEGGQGWDTGELFF.

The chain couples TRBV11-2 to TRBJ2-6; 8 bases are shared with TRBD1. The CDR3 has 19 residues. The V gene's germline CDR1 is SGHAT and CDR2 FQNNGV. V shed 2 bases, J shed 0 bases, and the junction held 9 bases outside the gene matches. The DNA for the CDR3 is TGTGCCAGCAGCTTATACCTAGGACAGGGCCACTCTGGGGCCAACGTCCTGACTTTC. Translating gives CASSLYLGQGHSGANVLTF.

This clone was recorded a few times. CDR3 sequence: CASVLGRYGYTF. The CDR3 coding sequence is TGTGCCAGCGTCTTGGGCCGCTATGGCTACACCTTC. This chain connects TRBV2 to TRBJ1-2; D remains ambiguous. This CDR3 has 12 amino acids. The V end was cut by 8 bases, the J end by 4 bases, with 11 bases between. Germline V gene sequence: CDR1 SNHLY, CDR2 FYNNEI.

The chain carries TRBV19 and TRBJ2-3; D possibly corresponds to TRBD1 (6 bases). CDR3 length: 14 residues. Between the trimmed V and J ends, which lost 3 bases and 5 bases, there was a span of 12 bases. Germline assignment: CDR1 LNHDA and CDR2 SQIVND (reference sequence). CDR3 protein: CASSMGAGGDTQYF. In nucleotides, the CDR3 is TGTGCCAGTAGTATGGGGGCAGGAGGAGATACGCAGTATTTT.

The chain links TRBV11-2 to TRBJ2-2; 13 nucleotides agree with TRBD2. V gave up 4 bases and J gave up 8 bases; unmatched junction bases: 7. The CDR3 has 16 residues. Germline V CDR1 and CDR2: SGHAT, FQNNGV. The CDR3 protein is CASSYSPGLAGGELFF. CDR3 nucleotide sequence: TGTGCCAGCAGCTACTCTCCGGGACTAGCGGGGGGGGAGCTGTTTTTT. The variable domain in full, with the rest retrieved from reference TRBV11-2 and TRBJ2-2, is EAGVAQSPRYKIIEKRQSVAFWCNPISGHATLYWYQQILGQGPKLLIQFQNNGVVDDSQLPKDRFSAERLKGVDSTLKIQPAKLEDSAVYLCASSYSPGLAGGELFFGEGSRLTVL.